This T cell receptor (beta chain) originates from a study of T cells in women clearing cervical HPV infection (dated by TCRdb to the late 2010s). A note on the overall study: The cases were 20 to 25 women with histologically confirmed HPV16-related CIN3 or worse, and 2 of these cases were invasive cancers. The roughly 27 controls were women who cleared a single incident HPV16 infection within 12 months without developing precancer or cancer. For cases, the median interval between lesion detection and blood sampling was more than 130 days, with an interquartile range of about 85 to 210 days. As quality controls, five blinded duplicates were added to each group, bringing the total to about 60 samples made up of 50 or so participants and approximately ten replicates. The parent cohort enrolled 10,000 to 11,000 women aged 18 or older in Guanacaste, Costa Rica, in about 1993 to 1994 and followed the women for more than six years. An exploratory proof-of-principle case-control study, nested within the Guanacaste HPV Natural History Study in Costa Rica, was conducted to compare TCR repertoires across cervical HPV16 outcomes. Cases and controls were matched on age within five years and on year of sample collection. Cases had a median age of approximately 35 years compared with 38 for controls, and baseline characteristics showed no significant differences between the groups. Since HLA typing was available for only a few women, HLA type could not be ruled out as a confounder. Blood from cases was collected at the visit at which the lesion was first identified, whereas blood from controls was collected once infection was no longer detected.

Every participant had a single incident cervical HPV16 infection, and prevalent HPV16 infections were excluded. Cervical HPV DNA was detected by MY09/MY11 PCR and genotyped by dot-blot hybridization. More than 14 mL of heparinized blood were centrifuged, and the buffy coat was split into aliquots, frozen at -30 degrees C, and then kept at -80 degrees C. QIAGEN kits were used to extract genomic DNA from buffy coat specimens. Using the immunoSEQ assay, multiplex PCR amplified TCR beta CDR3 regions from an average of around 1,300 ng of genomic DNA per sample. To correct primer bias, the assay used a complete synthetic TCR repertoire to set an amplification baseline. Amplicons were sequenced on the Illumina platform. Under the source paper's analysis protocol: Sequences were error-corrected by clustering with frequency ratios and a modified nearest-neighbor algorithm, then analyzed in the immunoSEQ Analyzer with IMGT gene definitions. At each rarefaction depth, TCR richness and evenness were averaged across 20 rarefaction repeats, and any sample with fewer sequences than the depth was left out. V, D and J gene relative abundances were compared between groups with Wilcoxon rank sum tests, applying FDR correction. In the blinded duplicates, the intraclass correlation was about 96% for TCR richness and averaged approximately 82% across 65 to 85 gene segments. In TCRdb, the immuneACCESS table is reduced to in-frame sequences with V and J assigned. These tables do not hold every clone; where another copy was compared, an unresolved V gene accounts for under half, and the others remain unexplained. The D gene and trimming were derived from the DNA, and the V and J assignments and clone size from that table. For this sample, the table gives 30,000 to 35,000 clones. Around 20% of the sample rests with the top ten.

Here is what the overall study found, with its caveats: The cross-sectional design could not show whether the associations came before the infection or were a result of it, and neither effector/memory subsets nor HPV-specific T cells were isolated. T-cell numbers per sample were unknown, so richness differences could reflect varying T-cell content rather than repertoire biology. Random forest classifiers that combined richness and V gene abundances separated cases from controls with an estimated AUC of about 0.8. Significantly higher TCR repertoire richness was observed in CIN3+ cases than in controls across sequencing depths, whereas no difference in evenness was found.

To note about this clone: There is no known antigen for this receptor.

The source of this sequence is a woman between 18 and 70 years old with a cervical HPV16 infection that either progressed to CIN3+ or cleared (not recorded which). Specimen: blood buffy coat.

The CDR3 bases that were read are TGTGCCAGCAGCTCCGAAGGGCTTAACACTGAA. This is translated as CASSSEGLNTE. In full, the CDR3 reads CASSSEGLNTEAFF. The V and J genes are TRBV7-9 and TRBJ1-1; no D segment can be confidently identified. The CDR3 end falls 3 residues outside the read, so it is completed with the germline J gene. Per the germline V gene (reference sequence), SEHNR is the CDR1 and FQNEAQ is the CDR2. The CDR3 measures 14 amino acids from cysteine to phenylalanine. The 33 bases shown cover part of the CDR3, and their frame starts at base 1. V was cut back by 4 bases and J by 2 bases, leaving a gap of 11 bases between them.